Presented here are 29 T cell receptor beta chains from one specimen sequenced in a study of blood T cell repertoires in COVID-19. Generated by immunoSEQ multiplex PCR, the TCRdb table keeps only in-frame clones and is missing some. The sample includes some 310,000 clones, about nine tenths of them seen just once. What was sequenced was peripheral blood. The receptors come from a man between 45 and 60 years old with active or convalescent COVID-19.

This chain connects TRBV6-6 to TRBJ1-5; D call uncertain. Per germline, CDR1 MNHNY and CDR2 SVGAGI (reference sequence). V was pared by 0 bases and J by 7 bases, with 4 bases between. This CDR3 region has 12 residues. The CDR3 DNA is TGTGCCAGCAGTTACTCGGAGCAGCCCCAGCATTTT. It codes for CASSYSEQPQHF.

The rearrangement joins TRBV9 to TRBJ1-2; D perhaps matches TRBD1 (5 bases). Germline loops: CDR1 SGDLS, CDR2 YYNGEE. The germline V and J ends were trimmed by 0 bases and 3 bases, with 12 bases remaining between them. The CDR3 covers 15 residues. CDR3 amino acids: CASSVGGSGYYGYTF. CDR3 DNA: TGTGCCAGCAGCGTAGGTGGGTCAGGGTACTATGGCTACACCTTC.

This chain links TRBV6-1 with TRBJ1-5; no reliable D call. Per the germline V gene, CDR1 is MNHNS and CDR2 is SASEGT. The CDR3 runs 16 residues. V was clipped by 1 base and J by 5 bases, with 15 bases between them. CDR3 in amino acids: CASSEEVRQTYQPQHF. The CDR3 nucleotides read TGTGCCAGCAGTGAAGAAGTCAGGCAGACCTATCAGCCCCAGCATTTT.

This chain connects TRBV9 to TRBJ2-1; D is possibly TRBD2 (6 bases). The CDR3 contains 14 residues. Germline V lookup: CDR1 SGDLS, CDR2 YYNGEE. Trimming shortened V by 0 bases and J by 6 bases, and 10 bases separated the two germline ends. The CDR3 DNA reads TGTGCCAGCAGCGTAGAGGTGGGGGGCAATGAGCAGTTCTTC. Encoded protein: CASSVEVGGNEQFF.

J is TRBJ1-4 and V is TRBV18; D gene uncertain. From germline, CDR1 is KGHSH and CDR2 LQKENI. The CDR3 loop spans 14 amino acids. Trimming cost V 2 bases and J 5 bases, with 9 bases left between them. The CDR3 DNA is TGTGCCAGCTCACCAATGGGCCCCAATGAAAAACTGTTTTTT. It is translated as CASSPMGPNEKLFF.

The CDR3 nucleotides are TGTGCCAGCAGCGGTCCCAGGGGGAACACTGAAGCTTTCTTT. Translated: CASSGPRGNTEAFF. This chain connects TRBV2 to TRBJ1-1; TRBD1 might be the D (6 bases). The CDR3 length is 14 residues. Trimming cost V 6 bases and J 1 base, with 12 bases left between them. Germline CDR1 reads SNHLY; CDR2 reads FYNNEI.

The chain has TRBV24-1 and TRBJ2-3; TRBD2 matches at 10 bases. V lost 5 bases, J lost 4 bases, and 5 bases stayed unmatched. The length of the CDR3 is 15 residues. Germline V gives CDR1 KGHDR, CDR2 SFDVKD. CDR3 DNA sequence: TGTGCCACCAGTGCAGCGGGGGGGCCGCCAGATACGCAGTATTTT. It codes for CATSAAGGPPDTQYF.

V is TRBV30 and J is TRBJ1-3; D not certain. Germline V gives CDR1 GTSNPN, CDR2 SVGIG (reference sequence). The CDR3 is made up of 14 amino acids. V dropped 5 bases and J dropped 0 bases, with 11 bases sitting between them. CDR3 residues: CAWDPGFSGNTIYF. Written as DNA, the CDR3 is TGTGCCTGGGACCCCGGGTTCTCTGGAAACACCATATATTTT.

CDR3 in amino acids: CASSVAAGGRTDTQYF. In nucleotides, the CDR3 is TGTGCCAGCAGCGTAGCGGCGGGAGGACGCACAGATACGCAGTATTTT. This chain uses TRBV9 with TRBJ2-3; TRBD2 matches 8 bases. Germline CDR1 SGDLS, CDR2 YYNGEE. This CDR3 is built from 16 residues. Germline trimming cut 0 bases from V and 1 base from J; bases unmatched to any gene: 4.

The rearrangement uses TRBV6-5 and TRBJ2-7; D is unclear. CDR1 and CDR2 from the germline V gene are MNHEY and SVGAGI. This CDR3 has 12 amino acids. Trimming took off 4 bases at V and 3 bases at J, with 7 bases between the two ends. CDR3: CASSSLSYEQYF. The CDR3 nucleotides read TGTGCCAGCAGTTCCCTCAGCTACGAGCAGTACTTC.

The chain recombines TRBV30 with TRBJ2-7; 7 positions agree with TRBD1. Germline assignment: CDR1 GTSNPN and CDR2 SVGIG (reference sequence). The V segment lost 3 bases and the J segment 3 bases; nucleotides outside the gene matches: 8. The CDR3 length is 14 residues. CDR3 nucleotide sequence: TGTGCCTGGAGATTCAGGGGGTCTCTCTACGAGCAGTACTTC. This sequence encodes CAWRFRGSLYEQYF. Drawing the rest from reference TRBV30 and TRBJ2-7, the complete variable domain is SQTIHQWPATLVQPVGSPLSLECTVEGTSNPNLYWYRQAAGRGLQLLFYSVGIGQISSEVPQNLSASRPQDRQFILSSKKLLLSDSGFYLCAWRFRGSLYEQYFGPGTRLTVT.

The chain employs TRBV6-2 or TRBV6-3 and TRBJ1-1; perhaps TRBD1 as D (6 bases). Germline CDR1 reads MNHEY; CDR2 reads SVGEGT. This CDR3 has 15 residues. Trimming shortened V by 2 bases and J by 0 bases, and 10 bases separated the two germline ends. CDR3 loop: CASSYPQGVNTEAFF. As DNA, the CDR3 is TGTGCCAGCAGTTACCCACAGGGAGTGAACACTGAAGCTTTCTTT.

The gene calls are TRBV18 and TRBJ2-2; TRBD2 might be the D (6 bases). This CDR3 contains 16 residues. In germline, CDR1 is KGHSH, CDR2 LQKENI. Trimming removed 3 bases from V and 1 base from J, with 12 bases in between. CDR3 protein: CASSPPHGGNTGELFF. DNA of the CDR3: TGTGCCAGCTCACCTCCCCACGGGGGGAACACCGGGGAGCTGTTTTTT.

This clone came up a few times. The chain employs TRBV3-1 (or the pseudogene TRBV3-2) and TRBJ2-7, with 10 bases that match TRBD1. The CDR3 is 19 residues long. The ends lost 0 bases at V and 2 bases at J; junction bases unmatched: 13. Germline V gene lookup returns CDR1 LGHDT and CDR2 YNNKEL (reference sequence). The CDR3 sequence: CASSQDHTQTGGFAYEQYF. In nucleotides, the CDR3 is TGTGCCAGCAGCCAAGACCACACCCAGACAGGGGGCTTCGCCTACGAGCAGTACTTC.

This chain links TRBV6-5 with TRBJ1-2, with 7 bases lining up with TRBD1. In germline, CDR1 is MNHEY, CDR2 SVGAGI. CDR3 size: 15 residues. The trim removed 0 bases at V and 8 bases at J, leaving 9 bases unmatched. DNA for the CDR3: TGTGCCAGCAGTTACTCGCCAGGGGGTGGCAGGGGCTACACCTTC. Translated: CASSYSPGGGRGYTF.

The rearrangement links TRBV14 to TRBJ2-2; D is undetermined. The ends were cut back, 4 bases at V and 4 bases at J, with 4 bases in the middle. This CDR3 region has 12 residues. Germline assignment: CDR1 SGHDN and CDR2 FVKESK. The CDR3 loop reads CASSLSTGELFF. The CDR3 DNA sequence: TGTGCCAGCAGCCTCAGCACCGGGGAGCTGTTTTTT.

The chain employs TRBV18 and TRBJ1-1; the D is unclear. Germline V gene sequence: CDR1 KGHSH, CDR2 LQKENI. With 6 bases removed from V and 6 bases from J, the gap between germline ends came to 8 bases. This CDR3 spans 11 amino acids. CDR3 DNA sequence: TGTGCCAGCTCCGCGGTCGCTGAAGCTTTCTTT. Translation gives CASSAVAEAFF.

The chain recombines TRBV6-5 with TRBJ2-1, with TRBD1 as a possible D gene (5 bases). V lost 8 bases to trimming and J lost 7 bases, with 15 bases between them. The CDR3 covers 13 residues. Germline values: CDR1 MNHEY, CDR2 SVGAGI. The CDR3 loop reads CASASRETNEQFF. The CDR3 DNA reads as TGTGCCAGCGCCAGCAGGGAAACAAATGAGCAGTTCTTC.

The chain's CDR3 is CASSPKRGRTNSPLHF. CDR3 nucleotides: TGTGCCAGCAGCCCAAAGCGGGGCAGGACAAATTCACCCCTCCACTTT. This chain joins TRBV7-2 and TRBJ1-6, with D possibly TRBD1 on 5 matching bases. In germline, CDR1 is SGHTA, CDR2 FQGNSA. This CDR3 has 16 residues. Deletions cut 5 bases from V and 7 bases from J, with 18 bases between.

J is TRBJ1-2 and V is TRBV28, with 10 positions matching TRBD1. J lost 5 bases, V lost 3 bases, and 6 bases had no gene match. Germline values: CDR1 MDHEN, CDR2 SYDVKM. The CDR3 totals 15 residues. CDR3 bases: TGTGCCAGCAGTTTCGGACAGGGGGTTACGTATGGCTACACCTTC. Its protein product is CASSFGQGVTYGYTF.

This clone was picked up one time. This chain uses TRBV6-5 with TRBJ1-6, with 8 bases fitting TRBD1. This CDR3 contains 15 residues. V lost 6 bases to trimming and J lost 9 bases; unmatched junction nucleotides: 10. CDR1 is MNHEY and CDR2 is SVGAGI in the germline V gene. The CDR3 DNA sequence: TGTGCCAGCAGAACCCCGGACAGGGCGAGTTCACCCCTCCACTTT. Its translation: CASRTPDRASSPLHF.

The chain is built from TRBV10-1 and TRBJ2-3; TRBD2 might be the D (5 bases). This CDR3 spans 15 amino acids. CDR1 is WNHNN and CDR2 is SYGVQD in the germline V gene (reference sequence). V lost 4 bases and J lost 0, with 11 bases in between. CDR3 region: CASSGSAPSTDTQYF. DNA of the CDR3: TGCGCCAGCAGTGGTAGCGCACCTAGCACAGATACGCAGTATTTT.

This clone has only one observation. This chain uses TRBV30 with TRBJ2-1; 14 positions agree with TRBD2. The V and J ends lost 0 bases and 7 bases, in that order; junction bases with no gene match: 2. The CDR3 sequence is 15 residues long. Germline V lookup: CDR1 GTSNPN, CDR2 SVGIG (reference sequence). The CDR3, as DNA: TGTGCCTGGAGTGTCCGGACTAGCGGGAGGAATGAGCAGTTCTTC. Encoded protein: CAWSVRTSGRNEQFF. The entire variable domain, with the rest obtained from reference TRBV30 and TRBJ2-1, is as follows: SQTIHQWPATLVQPVGSPLSLECTVEGTSNPNLYWYRQAAGRGLQLLFYSVGIGQISSEVPQNLSASRPQDRQFILSSKKLLLSDSGFYLCAWSVRTSGRNEQFFGPGTRLTVL.

The CDR3 region is CASTPLEAVSRGYTF. In nucleotides, the CDR3 is TGTGCCAGTACCCCCTTAGAGGCGGTGTCTAGAGGCTACACCTTC. The chain is built from TRBV9 and TRBJ1-2; D is undetermined. The V end lost 8 bases, the J end lost 8 bases, and 25 bases lay between the germline ends. The CDR3 has 15 residues. The germline gives CDR1 SGDLS, CDR2 YYNGEE.

The chain joins TRBV7-2 to TRBJ1-1, with D possibly TRBD1 on 5 matching bases. Looked up from germline, CDR1 is SGHTA and CDR2 is FQGNSA. The CDR3 has 14 residues. V lost 1 base, J lost 1 base, and 7 bases lay in between. CDR3: CASSLDGQNTEAFF. The CDR3 DNA is TGTGCCAGCAGCTTAGACGGACAGAACACTGAAGCTTTCTTT.

This chain links TRBV9 with TRBJ1-4; tentative D call: TRBD1 (5 bases). V was pared by 0 bases and J by 0 bases, with 6 bases between. CDR3 length: 15 amino acids. From germline, CDR1 is SGDLS and CDR2 YYNGEE. CDR3 residues: CASSVEGATNEKLFF. Written as DNA, the CDR3 is TGTGCCAGCAGCGTAGAAGGGGCAACTAATGAAAAACTGTTTTTT.

This rearrangement joins TRBV9 to TRBJ1-3; D unresolved. CDR1 and CDR2 from the germline V gene are SGDLS and YYNGEE. The CDR3 has 13 residues. V was pared by 2 bases and J by 9 bases, with 12 bases between. CDR3 sequence reads: CASSVHGGSTIYF. CDR3 coding DNA: TGTGCCAGCAGCGTCCACGGTGGTAGCACCATATATTTT. The whole variable domain, remainder taken from reference TRBV9 and TRBJ1-3, is DSGVTQTPKHLITATGQRVTLRCSPRSGDLSVYWYQQSLDQGLQFLIQYYNGEERAKGNILERFSAQQFPDLHSELNLSSLELGDSALYFCASSVHGGSTIYFGEGSWLTVV.

The J gene is TRBJ2-3, the V gene TRBV6-1, with unresolved D. Trimming took 2 bases from V and 4 from J, leaving 10 bases between them. The germline V gene has CDR1 MNHNS and CDR2 SASEGT. The length of the CDR3 is 14 residues. CDR3 bases: TGTGCCAGCAGTGAAATGCTAGGTGCAGATACGCAGTATTTT. The encoded protein is CASSEMLGADTQYF.

The rearrangement uses TRBV6-6 and TRBJ1-5; D gene uncertain. The V and J ends lost 7 bases and 0 bases respectively, with 10 bases between them. The CDR3 covers 14 residues. Germline V gene data show CDR1 as MNHNY and CDR2 as SVGAGI (reference sequence). Here the CDR3 reads CASTEGGSNQPQHF. CDR3 nucleotide sequence: TGTGCCAGCACAGAGGGTGGTAGCAATCAGCCCCAGCATTTT.